These T cell receptor beta chains were read from a single sample in a study of patients and donors after allogeneic stem cell transplantation. TCRdb redid the calling of the RT-PCR reads with MiXCR, one entry per CDR3 protein. The sample holds fewer than 500,000 distinct CDR3 sequences, 15% to 20% seen once. The specimen sequenced was blood, either unsorted or a sorted T cell fraction (not recorded which). The source of these receptors is a human donor who was either an allogeneic HSCT recipient or a stem cell or donor lymphocyte infusion donor (not recorded which). It is not recorded whose cells these are; they may come from a transplant donor. CDR3s include the opening cysteine and the closing phenylalanine or tryptophan. The order of the fields is V gene, J gene, clone size, D gene, CDR3 protein, CDR3 DNA. D genes are given only for firm matches. Clone size, where shown, is once, few, many, or a class for clones that have expanded.

v_gene: TRBV5-1
j_gene: TRBJ2-3
abundance: .
d_gene: .
CDR3aa: CASSLETRTDTQYF
CDR3nt: TGCGCCAGCAGCTTGGAGACCCGCACAGATACGCAGTATTTT

v_gene: TRBV7-9
j_gene: TRBJ2-7
abundance: few
d_gene: .
CDR3aa: CASSTRQASYEQYF
CDR3nt: TGTGCCAGCAGCACGAGACAGGCATCCTACGAGCAGTACTTC

v_gene: TRBV9
j_gene: TRBJ2-2
abundance: .
d_gene: .
CDR3aa: CASSVVRGTAGTTGELFF
CDR3nt: TGTGCCAGCAGCGTAGTGAGGGGGACGGCCGGAACAACCGGGGAGCTGTTTTTT

v_gene: TRBV20-1
j_gene: TRBJ2-5
abundance: few
d_gene: .
CDR3aa: CSARDAVAGARLGAQYF
CDR3nt: TGCAGTGCTAGAGATGCCGTTGCGGGGGCCCGGTTAGGGGCCCAGTACTTC

v_gene: TRBV6-2/TRBV6-3
j_gene: TRBJ2-7
abundance: .
d_gene: TRBD1
CDR3aa: CASSSTGTGGNEQYF
CDR3nt: TGTGCCAGCAGCTCCACCGGGACAGGGGGCAACGAGCAGTACTTC

v_gene: TRBV19
j_gene: TRBJ1-5
abundance: .
d_gene: .
CDR3aa: CASRGIINQPQHF
CDR3nt: TGTGCCAGTAGAGGGATTATCAATCAGCCCCAGCATTTT

v_gene: TRBV20-1
j_gene: TRBJ2-1
abundance: .
d_gene: .
CDR3aa: CSARDPRYNEQFF
CDR3nt: TGCAGTGCCCGGGACCCACGCTACAATGAGCAGTTCTTC

v_gene: TRBV9
j_gene: TRBJ2-2
abundance: few
d_gene: .
CDR3aa: CASSVGPGGASGELFF
CDR3nt: TGTGCCAGCAGCGTAGGCCCCGGCGGAGCCTCCGGGGAGCTGTTTTTT

v_gene: TRBV21-1
j_gene: TRBJ2-1
abundance: .
d_gene: .
CDR3aa: CASSKAWEESWAREQFF
CDR3nt: TGTGCCAGCAGCAAAGCGTGGGAGGAAAGTTGGGCTAGGGAGCAGTTCTTC

v_gene: TRBV20-1
j_gene: TRBJ2-3
abundance: .
d_gene: TRBD2
CDR3aa: CSANGLAVIMRSTDTQYF
CDR3nt: TGCAGTGCTAACGGACTAGCGGTGATTATGCGCAGCACAGATACGCAGTATTTT

v_gene: TRBV3-1
j_gene: TRBJ1-2
abundance: .
d_gene: TRBD1
CDR3aa: CASTGQGRIYGYTF
CDR3nt: TGTGCCAGCACTGGACAGGGGCGCATCTATGGCTACACCTTC

v_gene: TRBV4-2
j_gene: TRBJ2-1
abundance: .
d_gene: .
CDR3aa: CASSQASRAGHNEQFF
CDR3nt: TGTGCCAGCAGCCAAGCGTCGCGGGCGGGCCACAATGAGCAGTTCTTC

v_gene: TRBV20-1
j_gene: TRBJ2-1
abundance: .
d_gene: .
CDR3aa: CSARDIRQTPGRFSNEQFF
CDR3nt: TGCAGTGCTAGAGATATAAGACAGACTCCCGGCAGATTCTCCAATGAGCAGTTCTTC

v_gene: TRBV4-3
j_gene: TRBJ2-5
abundance: many
d_gene: .
CDR3aa: CASSQRLNQETQYF
CDR3nt: TGCGCCAGCAGCCAAAGACTAAACCAAGAGACCCAGTACTTC